The rows below give T cell receptor beta chains drawn from one sample of a study of metastatic and nonmetastatic thyroid tumors. TCRdb re-called the PCR reads through MiXCR. The repertoire includes approximately 15,000 clones, approximately 32% of them detected once, and about 26% sits in the top ten. Sequencing was done on a sample of tumor tissue. The source is a female donor with papillary thyroid cancer or a benign thyroid nodule (not recorded which). Some clones in this sample may be carry-over from other donors' samples. Each CDR3 is given with its conserved first and last residue. The D gene is left open where the match is weak. Size values are once, few and many counts, or a class for expanded clones, and some rows have none.

CDR3 length	V gene	clone size	J gene	D gene	CDR3 protein
12	TRBV11-1	-	TRBJ2-1	-	CASSLGRSEQFF
14	TRBV2	many	TRBJ1-5	-	CASSGNSLAQPQHF
12	TRBV6-1	few	TRBJ2-2	-	CAGRQAGGELFF
16	TRBV6-1	few	TRBJ1-2	-	CASSEASGIWNYGYTF
12	TRBV5-1	medium-sized	TRBJ2-1	-	CASSLALYEQFF
18	TRBV6-2/TRBV6-3	-	TRBJ1-6	TRBD1	CASSSGQGRGSYNSPLHF
14	TRBV5-1	-	TRBJ2-7	TRBD2	CASSLSSGGLEQYF
17	TRBV9	-	TRBJ2-1	-	CASSASRGEPSYNEQFF
16	TRBV28	medium-sized	TRBJ2-3	TRBD2	CASSLGSGSRSDTQYF
15	TRBV2	few	TRBJ1-6	-	CASSEQPGYNSPLHF
13	TRBV6-5	medium-sized	TRBJ2-1	-	CASSVLAADEQFF
12	TRBV30	-	TRBJ2-7	-	CAWTGDSYEQYF
13	TRBV6-1	many	TRBJ2-1	-	CASKKGAYNKQFF
18	TRBV7-6	medium-sized	TRBJ2-3	TRBD2	CASSSLGLAEASTDTQYF
16	TRBV19	-	TRBJ1-5	-	CASSIVPGRSNQPQHF
15	TRBV9	-	TRBJ2-7	-	CASSPWCTDPYEQYF
16	TRBV19	-	TRBJ2-7	-	CASIIYPNGYGYEQYF
14	TRBV11-2	-	TRBJ1-5	-	CASSLEGSNQPQHF
14	TRBV18	medium-sized	TRBJ1-5	TRBD1	CASSRQGSNQPQHF
14	TRBV28	-	TRBJ1-1	-	CASSPTNLYTEAFF
17	TRBV9	many	TRBJ2-3	TRBD2	CASSALIELAGVGTQYF
13	TRBV28	medium-sized	TRBJ1-3	-	CASSSSRIGTIYF
15	TRBV9	-	TRBJ2-1	TRBD2	CASSVELALGNEQFF
17	TRBV13	many	TRBJ2-4	TRBD2	CASSIRGLAGTKNIQYF
13	TRBV4-1	large	TRBJ1-1	-	CASSRNTGAEAFF
16	TRBV6-1	-	TRBJ1-2	-	CASSETSGVGSYGYTF
16	TRBV20-1	medium-sized	TRBJ2-2	TRBD2	CSASSQAGASAGELFF
15	TRBV6-4	few	TRBJ2-3	-	CASSESPGGRDTQYF
16	TRBV30	-	TRBJ2-7	TRBD1	CAWRRPGTGVAYEQYF
15	TRBV11-2	few	TRBJ2-1	-	CASSFGGEGSGEQFF
14	TRBV27	-	TRBJ2-2	-	CASSRHPNTGELFF
14	TRBV11-2	-	TRBJ2-1	-	CASREGGVPNEQFF
14	TRBV28	few	TRBJ2-7	-	CASSLIEGSLEQYF
14	TRBV3-1	-	TRBJ2-7	-	CASSQLPGPYEQYF
17	TRBV28	few	TRBJ2-3	TRBD2	CASSFLGGTSGGNTQYF